Detailed here is one TCR beta chain. This entry is derived from a study of blood T cell repertoires in COVID-19. Study summary: The study drew acute and convalescent COVID-19 samples from the United States, Italy and Spain. Sources were T cells, B-cell-depleted T cells, or PBMCs; the material itself was cDNA or gDNA.

The authors' processing: For nucleated cells, counts were estimated from reference gene primer amplification. Profiled with immunoSEQ multiplex PCR; TCRdb holds only in-frame clones, not every one. V and J calls and clone size are those listed in that table; D and trimming were worked out from the DNA. This sample has approximately 110,000 clones, with approximately 86% found just once. CDR3 length: 16 residues. V trimming: 0 bases; J trimming: 7 bases; junction bases outside the gene matches: 6. Germline V CDR1 and CDR2: KGHDR, SFDVKD. The chain has TRBV24-1 and TRBJ2-1, with 9 bases that match TRBD1. This clonotype was sampled from a woman between 45 and 65 years old with active or convalescent COVID-19. The sample comprised peripheral blood. The CDR3 DNA reads as TGTGCCACCAGTGATTTGGGGACAGGGTTCTTGAATGAGCAGTTCTTC. Protein: CATSDLGTGFLNEQFF.